One sample yielded the 2 T cell receptor gamma chains listed below, sequenced in a study of Vδ1+ human thymocytes. No antigens are known for them. Broader study findings: In the thymus, TRG and TRD repertoires looked highly polyclonal with Gaussian CDR3 lengths.

Extracted RNA was reverse transcribed into cDNA. CDR3 amplicons came from multiplex PCR with pooled V-gene forward and constant-region reverse primers. TCRdb re-analyzed the multiplex PCR reads via CATT. The top ten hold 1.9% of the sample, which has under 25,000 gamma-chain clones, around 15% seen once. Sequencing was performed on Vdelta1+ gamma-delta thymocytes from the thymus. The sample's subset: FACS-sorted CD3+ TCRalphabeta- TCRVdelta1+ TCRVdelta2- thymocytes. All receptors come from a child under three years old who had congenital heart surgery.

For this clone: Other nucleotide sequences from this sample produce the same CDR3. The chain has TRGV3 and TRGJ1 or TRGJ2. Trimming took 0 bases from V and 3 from J; bases not matched to a gene: 5. Germline V gives CDR1 VTNTFY, CDR2 YDVSTARD (reference sequence). The CDR3 contains 14 residues. CDR3 amino acids: CATWDRRSYYKKLF. As DNA, the CDR3 is TGTGCCACCTGGGACAGGCGTTCTTATTATAAGAAACTCTTT.

The table lists this clone with a few counts. The chain uses TRGV2 and TRGJ1 or TRGJ2. This CDR3 region has 10 residues. Germline V lookup: CDR1 EGSNGY, CDR2 YDSYNSKV. The ends lost 11 bases at V and 8 bases at J; junction bases unmatched: 9. CDR3 sequence (DNA): TGTGCCAACTTGCGAGATAAGAAACTCTTT. Translating gives CANLRDKKLF.